The T cell receptor (beta chain) described here comes from a study of human T cells and chemical hapten exposure. As processed by the authors: Sample TCR counts, which ranged from roughly 23,224 to 750,000, had a median of roughly 92,000. TCRdb re-called the RACE reads with MiXCR, one entry per CDR3 protein. These V and J calls rely on TCRdb rather than the paper's analysis. The sample has 56,000 or so distinct CDR3 sequences; 9.5% to 10% are singletons. V gave up 2 bases and J gave up 5 bases, with 10 bases separating them. The CDR3 is made up of 14 amino acids. Time point of the sample: pre-sensitization, week 0. Treatment reported: therapeutic diphenylcyclopropenone sensitization with weekly scalp DPC. RNA extraction used unfractionated whole blood as the source of total RNA.

The J gene is TRBJ2-4, the V gene TRBV12-3 or TRBV12-4; D gene unclear. This clonotype was sampled from a woman aged 30 to 39 with alopecia areata. Some clones in this sample may be carry-over from other donors' samples. The source was whole blood, collected in connection with sensitization to the hapten diphenylcyclopropenone (DPC). CDR3 in DNA: TGTGCCAGCAGTTTACTCTTGGGCCAAAACATTCAGTACTTC. Translation gives CASSLLLGQNIQYF.